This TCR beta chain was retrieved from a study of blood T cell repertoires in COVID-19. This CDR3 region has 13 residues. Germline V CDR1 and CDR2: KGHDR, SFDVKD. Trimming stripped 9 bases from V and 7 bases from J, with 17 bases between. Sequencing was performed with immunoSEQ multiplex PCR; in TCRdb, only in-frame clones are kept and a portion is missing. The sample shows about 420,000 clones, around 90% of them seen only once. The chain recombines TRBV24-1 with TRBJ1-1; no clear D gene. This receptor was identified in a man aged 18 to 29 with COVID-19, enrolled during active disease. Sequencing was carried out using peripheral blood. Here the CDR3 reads CATRREGIGEAFF. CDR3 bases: TGTGCCACCCGGCGAGAGGGAATCGGTGAAGCTTTCTTT.